One sample yielded the 14 T cell receptor beta chains listed below, sequenced in a study of memory CD4+ T cells and cytomegalovirus serostatus. Here immunoSEQ multiplex PCR was the method, and the copy in TCRdb shows in-frame clones only, minus some. The sample includes 60,000 to 75,000 clones, around three quarters seen only once; the top ten take approximately 0.53%. Single viable CD3+CD4+CD8-CD45RO+ cells were sorted as the memory CD4+ T cells. What was sequenced was memory CD4+ T cells from blood. Receptors were obtained from an adult in good health and CMV-seronegative. Some clones in this sample may be carry-over from other donors' samples.

The chain couples TRBV10-3 to TRBJ1-1; 8 bases are shared with TRBD1. The germline CDR1 and CDR2 sequences are ENHRY and SYGVKD. The CDR3 has 14 amino acids. With V trimmed by 8 bases and J by 1 base, 6 bases remained unmatched. In DNA, the CDR3 is TGTGCCATCGAGGCCGGGACAGGGAACACTGAAGCTTTCTTT. It translates to CAIEAGTGNTEAFF.

The V call is TRBV30, the J call TRBJ2-7; possibly TRBD2 for D (5 bases). With 1 base removed from V and 0 bases from J, the gap between germline ends came to 7 bases. There are 13 residues in the CDR3. CDR1 and CDR2 from the germline V gene are GTSNPN and SVGIG (reference sequence). CDR3 sequence reads: CAWSAGISYEQYF. CDR3 DNA: TGTGCCTGGAGTGCCGGGATCTCCTACGAGCAGTACTTC.

The genes are TRBV18 and TRBJ1-1; D is ambiguous. Germline V gene lookup returns CDR1 KGHSH and CDR2 LQKENI. The CDR3 consists of 13 residues. The V and J ends lost 2 bases and 6 bases respectively, with 10 bases between them. CDR3 bases: TGTGCCAGCTCACCAAGTAGGGCAGCTGAAGCTTTCTTT. Translation: CASSPSRAAEAFF.

This chain uses TRBV21-1 with TRBJ1-2; TRBD1 was called by the table and not checked on the DNA. TRBV21-1 constitutes a pseudogene. This CDR3 has 13 residues. The CDR3 sequence: CASSKRTDYGYTF. The CDR3 DNA follows: TGTGCCAGCAGCAAACGAACAGACTATGGCTACACCTTC.

The chain couples TRBV27 to TRBJ1-3; D uncertain. Germline values: CDR1 MNHEY, CDR2 SMNVEV (reference sequence). The CDR3 has 13 amino acids. The ends were cut back, 9 bases at V and 0 bases at J, with 9 bases in the middle. The CDR3 loop reads CARRINSGNTIYF. The CDR3 DNA sequence: TGTGCCAGGAGGATTAACTCTGGAAACACCATATATTTT.

The chain has TRBV7-9 and TRBJ1-3; no clear D gene. This CDR3 region has 13 residues. The germline V gene has CDR1 SEHNR and CDR2 FQNEAQ (reference sequence). V lost 2 bases, J lost 6 bases, and 8 bases lay in between. The CDR3 spells CASSLSQPNTIYF. The DNA for the CDR3 is TGTGCCAGCAGCTTATCCCAGCCAAACACCATATATTTT.

V usage is TRBV12-2 and J usage is TRBJ2-4; the table's TRBD1 call for D was not verified on the DNA. TRBV12-2 represents a pseudogene. The CDR3 runs 17 residues. This CDR3 reads CASRLGMVQGAKNIQYF. In DNA, the CDR3 is TGTGCAAGTCGCTTGGGGATGGTCCAGGGAGCCAAAAACATTCAGTACTTC.

This chain connects TRBV14 to TRBJ1-2; D ambiguous. This CDR3 comprises 12 residues. Germline V gene lookup returns CDR1 SGHDN and CDR2 FVKESK. Trimming removed 4 bases at V and 2 bases at J, with 5 bases between. The chain's CDR3 is CASSPRNYGYTF. The CDR3 region has the DNA TGTGCCAGCAGCCCCAGGAACTATGGCTACACCTTC.

The chain links TRBV10-1 to TRBJ2-7; 10 bases are shared with TRBD2. This CDR3 contains 17 residues. With 7 bases clipped from V and 2 bases from J, the junction kept 14 bases outside the gene matches. Germline V gives CDR1 WNHNN, CDR2 SYGVQD (reference sequence). In DNA form, the CDR3 reads TGCGCCAGCACTCGAACTAGCGGGATCCACAGCCCCTACGAGCAGTACTTC. Translating it yields CASTRTSGIHSPYEQYF.

The gene calls are TRBV6-1 and TRBJ2-5; the match to TRBD2 covers 7 bases. The CDR3 runs to 13 residues. Germline CDR1 MNHNS, CDR2 SASEGT. Germline trimming cut 5 bases from V and 6 bases from J; bases unmatched to any gene: 6. The CDR3 sequence: CASSLTSAQTQYF. CDR3 DNA sequence: TGTGCCAGCAGTTTAACTAGCGCGCAGACCCAGTACTTC.

J is TRBJ2-3 and V is TRBV7-8; D not resolved. Germline lookup yields CDR1 SGHVS and CDR2 FQNEAQ. This CDR3 spans 12 amino acids. Trimming took off 5 bases at V and 0 bases at J, with 3 bases between the two ends. Written as DNA, the CDR3 is TGTGCCAGCAGCCCTAGCACAGATACGCAGTATTTT. It yields the protein CASSPSTDTQYF.

The rearrangement joins TRBV2 to TRBJ1-5; the D is unclear. The CDR3 contains 13 residues. The V gene's germline CDR1 is SNHLY and CDR2 FYNNEI. The germline V and J ends were trimmed by 5 bases and 1 base, with 6 bases remaining between them. CDR3 amino acids: CASSRQSNQPQHF. The CDR3 DNA reads TGTGCCAGCAGTCGGCAAAGCAATCAGCCCCAGCATTTT.

The chain combines TRBV7-9 with TRBJ2-1, with D possibly matching TRBD2 (6 bases). V dropped 2 bases and J dropped 5 bases, with 13 bases sitting between them. The germline gives CDR1 SEHNR, CDR2 FQNEAQ (reference sequence). The CDR3 loop spans 15 amino acids. CDR3 nucleotide sequence: TGTGCCAGCAGCTTACTCCAGCGGGCAAACAATGAGCAGTTCTTC. It yields the protein CASSLLQRANNEQFF.

This chain connects TRBV5-1 to TRBJ2-1; 12 nucleotides align to TRBD2. Germline assignment: CDR1 SGHRS and CDR2 YFSETQ. V dropped 4 bases and J dropped 6; count of bases not matched to a gene: 11. The CDR3 runs 17 residues. CDR3 DNA sequence: TGCGCCAGCAGCCCCCGACCGACTAGCGGGAGACGCAATGAGCAGTTCTTC. It specifies CASSPRPTSGRRNEQFF.